Sequencing of this TCR beta chain was carried out in a study of T cell changes during pregnancy in multiple sclerosis. Assay: immunoSEQ multiplex PCR; the TCRdb copy retains only in-frame clones and omits some. The sample has 120,000 or so clones, 90% to 95% seen once; the top ten hold 6.2%. As concerns this clone: The identical CDR3 is also encoded by other nucleotide sequences in the sample.

V dropped 0 bases and J dropped 4; count of bases not matched to a gene: 3. The CDR3 loop spans 15 amino acids. Germline assignment: CDR1 SGDLS and CDR2 YYNGEE. The V gene is TRBV9, the J gene TRBJ2-5; 10 positions match TRBD2. The input for sequencing was peripheral blood, taken before pregnancy. The receptor's source is a female donor with multiple sclerosis, enrolled in a pregnancy study. The CDR3 is CASSVGLAGGETQYF. The CDR3 bases are TGTGCCAGCAGCGTAGGACTAGCGGGTGGAGAGACCCAGTACTTC.